This TCR beta chain originates from a study of blood T cell repertoires in COVID-19. Turning to the study itself: Sources were T cells, B-cell-depleted T cells, or PBMCs; the material itself was cDNA or gDNA.

The germline V and J ends were trimmed by 4 bases and 8 bases, with 14 bases remaining between them. CDR3 length equals 14 residues. Germline loops: CDR1 LGHDT, CDR2 YNNKEL (reference sequence). In the study's own analysis: Reference gene primer amplification gave nucleated cell count estimates. Sequenced by immunoSEQ multiplex PCR; TCRdb stores in-frame clones only, minus some. Clone size and V and J calls were adopted from that table, with D and trimming inferred from the DNA. The sample includes roughly 200,000 clones, almost 90% of them seen just once. The sample was peripheral blood. The chain employs TRBV3-1 (or the pseudogene TRBV3-2) and TRBJ2-2, with D perhaps matching TRBD2 (6 bases). This TCR came from a man aged 50 to 59 with acute or convalescent COVID-19. The CDR3 DNA is TGTGCCAGCAGCCTTCGGGGGTACGGGGGGGAGCTGTTTTTT. It codes for CASSLRGYGGELFF.